This T cell receptor beta chain comes out of a study of blood T cell repertoires in COVID-19. Study at large: COVID-19 samples, acute and convalescent, were from the United States, Italy and Spain. PBMCs, B-cell-depleted T cells, or T cells provided the cDNA or gDNA that made up the material.

Methods used by the authors: Researchers report that nucleated cell counts were estimated from reference gene primer amplification. The protocol was immunoSEQ multiplex PCR, while the TCRdb copy is restricted to in-frame clones and leaves out a portion. That table is the source of V, J and clone size, and D and trimming were worked out from the DNA. The sample has 200,000 to 250,000 clones, 82% seen once. Followed over time, Seattle patients had been enrolled while infection was active. J lost 1 base, V lost 0 bases, and 2 bases had no gene match. CDR1 is SGHNT and CDR2 is YYREEE in the germline V gene (reference sequence). There are 17 residues in the CDR3.

This sequence originates from a woman of 80 years or more with COVID-19, enrolled during active disease. V gene TRBV5-4 combines with J gene TRBJ2-1; 12 positions match TRBD2. Sequencing was done on a sample of peripheral blood. CDR3 loop: CASSLGTSGRSYNEQFF. CDR3 bases: TGTGCCAGCAGCTTGGGAACTAGCGGGAGGTCCTACAATGAGCAGTTCTTC.